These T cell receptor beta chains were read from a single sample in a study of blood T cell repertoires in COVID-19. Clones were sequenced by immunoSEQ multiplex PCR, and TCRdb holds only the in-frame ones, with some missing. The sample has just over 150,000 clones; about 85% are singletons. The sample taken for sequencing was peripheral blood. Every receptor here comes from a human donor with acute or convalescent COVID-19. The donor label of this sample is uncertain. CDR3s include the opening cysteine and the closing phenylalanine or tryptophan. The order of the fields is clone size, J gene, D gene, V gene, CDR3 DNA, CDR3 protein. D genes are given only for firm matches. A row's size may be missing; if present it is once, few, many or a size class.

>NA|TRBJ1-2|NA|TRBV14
TGTGCCAGCAGCCAAATGCGTGACTATGGCTACACCTTC
CASSQMRDYGYTF
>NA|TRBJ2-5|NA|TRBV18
TGTGCCAGCTCACCCGGGGTTTCCCCTGAGACCCAGTACTTC
CASSPGVSPETQYF
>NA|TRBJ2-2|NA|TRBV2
TGTGCCGGAGCTAAAAGAACTGGGGAGCTGTTTTTT
CAGAKRTGELFF
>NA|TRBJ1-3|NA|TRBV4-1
TGCGCCAGCAGCCAAGGGCGGGGGCGTTTAGACACCATATATTTT
CASSQGRGRLDTIYF
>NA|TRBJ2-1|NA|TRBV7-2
TGTGCCAGCAGCTCCACACGGGGGCCGGGGGGCAATGAGCAGTTCTTC
CASSSTRGPGGNEQFF
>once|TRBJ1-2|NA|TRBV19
TGTGCCAGTAGTATGGACAGAAACTATGGCTACACCTTC
CASSMDRNYGYTF
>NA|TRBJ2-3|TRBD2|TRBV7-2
TGTGCCAGCAGCTTAGCCCCCCGGGGACGACTAGCGGGGGGCCTCGATGCGGATACGCAGTATTTT
CASSLAPRGRLAGGLDADTQYF
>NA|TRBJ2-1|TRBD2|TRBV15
TGTGCCACCAGCAGGACTAGCGGGGGGGCCAGTGAGCAGTTCTTC
CATSRTSGGASEQFF
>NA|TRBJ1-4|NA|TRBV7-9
TGTGCCAGCAGCTTAGCCGCAGGGTCCCAAGAAAAACTGTTTTTT
CASSLAAGSQEKLFF
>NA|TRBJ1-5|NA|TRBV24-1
TGTGCCACCAGCGCGGACACGGTTCAGCCCCAGCATTTT
CATSADTVQPQHF
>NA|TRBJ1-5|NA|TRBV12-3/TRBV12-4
TGTGCCAGCAAAGAACAGGGCAATCAGCCCCAGCATTTT
CASKEQGNQPQHF
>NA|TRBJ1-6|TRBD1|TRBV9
TGTGCCAGCAGCGCGCGGACAGGGAATAATTCACCCCTCCACTTT
CASSARTGNNSPLHF
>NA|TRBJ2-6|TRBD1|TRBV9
TGTGCCAGCAGCCCGGGACAGGGGGCCTCTGGGGCCAACGTCCTGACTTTC
CASSPGQGASGANVLTF
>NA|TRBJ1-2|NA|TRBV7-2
TGTGCCAGCAGCGCGACAGGCGCCATGAATGGCTACACCTTC
CASSATGAMNGYTF
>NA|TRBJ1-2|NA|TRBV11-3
TGTGCCAGCAGCCTGGAGGGTGCTAGGGATGGCTACACCTTC
CASSLEGARDGYTF
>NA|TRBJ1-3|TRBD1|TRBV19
TGTGCCAGTAGTAGAACGGGACAGGGCTCCACTACAAGCTCTGGAAACACCATATATTTT
CASSRTGQGSTTSSGNTIYF
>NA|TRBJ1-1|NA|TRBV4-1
TGCGCCAGCAGCCTGAGACAGGCGGGAGCTGAAGCTTTCTTT
CASSLRQAGAEAFF
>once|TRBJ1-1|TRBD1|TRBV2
TGTGCCAGCAGGATCCGGGACAGAGAAGCTTTCTTT
CASRIRDREAFF
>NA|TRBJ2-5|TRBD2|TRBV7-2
TGTGCCAGCAGCTTTCAGGGACTAGTATCCGGAGAGACCCAGTACTTC
CASSFQGLVSGETQYF
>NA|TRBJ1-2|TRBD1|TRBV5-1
TGCGCCAGCAGCTTACAGGGGGCTCTAAAAGATAACTATGGCTACACCTTC
CASSLQGALKDNYGYTF
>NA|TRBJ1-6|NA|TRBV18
TGTGCCAGCTCACCATTCCTGGACAGCTATAATTCACCCCTCCACTTT
CASSPFLDSYNSPLHF
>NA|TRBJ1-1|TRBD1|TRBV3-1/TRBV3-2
TGTGCCAGCAGCCTCCGACAGGGGGCGGCTGAAGCTTTCTTT
CASSLRQGAAEAFF
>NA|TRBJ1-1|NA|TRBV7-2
TGTGCCAGCAGCTTAGTCGAACAGGGGAACACTGAAGCTTTCTTT
CASSLVEQGNTEAFF
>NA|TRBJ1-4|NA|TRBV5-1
TGCGCCAGCAGCTCCTCAAGCCAGGGTGCAACTAATGAAAAACTGTTTTTT
CASSSSSQGATNEKLFF
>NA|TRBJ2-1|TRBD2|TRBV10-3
TGTGCCATCAGACGAACGACGGGACTAGCTGTAAATGAGCAGTTCTTC
CAIRRTTGLAVNEQFF
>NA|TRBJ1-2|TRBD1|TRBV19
TGTGCCAGTAGTATTCCGGGACAGGGGGACTACACCTTC
CASSIPGQGDYTF
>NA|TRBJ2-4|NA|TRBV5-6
TGTGCCAGCAGCTCACCGACAGTGAGGGCCAAAAACATTCAGTACTTC
CASSSPTVRAKNIQYF
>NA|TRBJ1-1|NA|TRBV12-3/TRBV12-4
TGTGCCAGCAGCCGACAGACTGAAGCTTTCTTT
CASSRQTEAFF
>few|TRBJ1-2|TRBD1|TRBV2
TGTGCCAGCAGTGACAGGGGGCGGGCTAACTATGGCTACACCTTC
CASSDRGRANYGYTF
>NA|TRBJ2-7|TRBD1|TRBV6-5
TGTGCCAGCAGTCGTGTCGGGACAGGGGACTACGAGCAGTACTTC
CASSRVGTGDYEQYF
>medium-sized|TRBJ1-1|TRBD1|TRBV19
TGTGCCACAGATACAGGGGGATACACTGAAGCTTTCTTT
CATDTGGYTEAFF
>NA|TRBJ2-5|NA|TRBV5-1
TGCGCCAGCAGCTTGGTTGGAGGGGCGCGTTGGGAGACCCAGTACTTC
CASSLVGGARWETQYF
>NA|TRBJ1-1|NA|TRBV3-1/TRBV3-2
TGTGCCAGCAGCCAAACACGACAGGAAGCTTTCTTT
CASSQTRQEAFF
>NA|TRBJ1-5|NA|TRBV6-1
TGTGCCAGCAGTGAACTGGCACTAAATCAGCCCCAGCATTTT
CASSELALNQPQHF
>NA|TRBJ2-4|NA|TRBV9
TGTGCCAGCAGCGTAGGACGGGGAATTCAGTACTTC
CASSVGRGIQYF
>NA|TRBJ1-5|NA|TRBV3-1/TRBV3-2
TGTGCCAGCAGCCAAGATACACACAGCAATCAGCCCCAGCATTTT
CASSQDTHSNQPQHF
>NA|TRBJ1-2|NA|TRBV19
TGTGCCAGTAGCAATCGGTCCGTTATCGATGGCTACACCTTC
CASSNRSVIDGYTF
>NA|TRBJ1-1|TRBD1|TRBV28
TGTGCCAGCAGTCCCTACCCCAGGGGGCGGACTGAAGCTTTCTTT
CASSPYPRGRTEAFF
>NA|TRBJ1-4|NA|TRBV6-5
TGTGCCAGCAGTTACGACCTGGAGGCAACTAATGAAAAACTGTTTTTT
CASSYDLEATNEKLFF
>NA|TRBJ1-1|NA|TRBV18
TGTGCCAGCTCGGTTGAGGCGGAGAACACTGAAGCTTTCTTT
CASSVEAENTEAFF
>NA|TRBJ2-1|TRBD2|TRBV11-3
TGTGCCAGCAGTCCATCCTCCCCGGGACTAGCTTCCTACAATGAGCAGTTCTTC
CASSPSSPGLASYNEQFF
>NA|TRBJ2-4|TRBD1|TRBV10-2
TGCGCCAGCAGTGAAAGAGGGGGCATGGCCAAAAACATTCAGTACTTC
CASSERGGMAKNIQYF
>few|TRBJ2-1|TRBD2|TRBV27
TGTGCCAGCAGTTTATTCCTAGCGGGGAGCGAGCAGTTCTTC
CASSLFLAGSEQFF
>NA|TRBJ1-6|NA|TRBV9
TGTGCCAGCAGCCGAACGGGAGGCCGGGAGACGATTAATTCACCCCTCCACTTT
CASSRTGGRETINSPLHF
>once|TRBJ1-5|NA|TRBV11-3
TGTGCCAGCAGCTTAGCGAACCGGGGGAGCAATCAGCCCCAGCATTTT
CASSLANRGSNQPQHF
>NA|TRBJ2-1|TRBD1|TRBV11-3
TGTGCCAGCAGCCCAAGACAGGGGAACAACAATGAGCAGTTCTTC
CASSPRQGNNNEQFF
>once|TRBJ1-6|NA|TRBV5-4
TGTGCCAGCAGCGTAGAGAGCTCCTATAATTCACCCCTCCACTTT
CASSVESSYNSPLHF
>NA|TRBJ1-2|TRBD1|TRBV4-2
TGTGCCAGCAGCCAAGAATCAGGGGGCTCTGGCTACACCTTC
CASSQESGGSGYTF
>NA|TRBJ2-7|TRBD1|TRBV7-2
TGTGCCAGCACCCGACAGGGTGACGAGCAGTACTTC
CASTRQGDEQYF
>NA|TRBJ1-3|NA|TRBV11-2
TGTGCCAGCAGCTGGCCTGTGGGGACTAAAGGTGGAAACACCATATATTTT
CASSWPVGTKGGNTIYF
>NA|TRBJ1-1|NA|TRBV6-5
TGTGCCAGCAGTTCAAGCGGACCCCTGGCAACTGAAGCTTTCTTT
CASSSSGPLATEAFF
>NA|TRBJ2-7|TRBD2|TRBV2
TGTGCCAGCAGTGCTAGCGGGGGAGACTACGAGCAGTACTTC
CASSASGGDYEQYF
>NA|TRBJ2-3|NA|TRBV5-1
TGCGCCAGCAGCCCCGGGGACAAGGCAGATACGCAGTATTTT
CASSPGDKADTQYF
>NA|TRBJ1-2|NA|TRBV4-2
TGTGCCAGCAGCGTCCGGGACACCCATGGCTACACCTTC
CASSVRDTHGYTF